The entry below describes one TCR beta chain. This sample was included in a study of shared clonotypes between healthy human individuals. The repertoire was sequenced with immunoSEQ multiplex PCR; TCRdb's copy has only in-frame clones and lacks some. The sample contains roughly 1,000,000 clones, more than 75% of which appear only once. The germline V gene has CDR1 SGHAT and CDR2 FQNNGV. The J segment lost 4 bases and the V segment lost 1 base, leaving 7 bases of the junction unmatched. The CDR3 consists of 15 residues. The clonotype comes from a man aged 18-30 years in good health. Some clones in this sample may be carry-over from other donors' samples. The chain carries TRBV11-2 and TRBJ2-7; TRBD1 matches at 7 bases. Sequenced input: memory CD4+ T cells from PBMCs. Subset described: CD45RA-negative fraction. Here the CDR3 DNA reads TGTGCCAGCAGCTTAGGGACAGGCTACCGATACGAGCAGTACTTC. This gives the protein CASSLGTGYRYEQYF.